This is a list of T cell receptor beta chains from one sample in a study of blood T cell repertoires in COVID-19. This table comes from immunoSEQ multiplex PCR, and its TCRdb copy is limited to in-frame clones, with some not included. The sample records about 300,000 clones, around 92% being singletons. The sample consisted of peripheral blood. The receptors come from a woman younger than 45 with COVID-19, enrolled during active disease. Both conserved end residues are part of each CDR3. The order of the fields is J gene, D gene, V gene, clone size, CDR3 protein, CDR3 DNA. D genes are given only for firm matches. Where a row states a size, it is once, few, many or the class of an expanded clone; other rows omit it.

TRBJ1-1 | NA | TRBV10-3 | NA | CAISEGRVEVNTEAFF | TGTGCCATCAGTGAGGGACGGGTGGAGGTCAACACTGAAGCTTTCTTT
TRBJ1-2 | TRBD1 | TRBV16 | NA | CASSHRQGGNYGYTF | TGTGCCAGCAGCCACCGACAGGGAGGCAACTATGGCTACACCTTC
TRBJ1-2 | TRBD1 | TRBV5-1 | NA | CASSLVGTGGYGYTF | TGCGCCAGCAGCTTGGTGGGGACAGGAGGCTATGGCTACACCTTC
TRBJ1-2 | NA | TRBV6-5 | NA | CASSYYGDFSYGYTF | TGTGCCAGCAGTTACTACGGGGACTTCTCCTATGGCTACACCTTC
TRBJ2-1 | NA | TRBV27 | NA | CASSLSRLQNEQFF | TGTGCCAGCAGTTTATCGAGACTCCAGAATGAGCAGTTCTTC
TRBJ1-1 | NA | TRBV2 | NA | CASSVRLVPMNTEAFF | TGTGCCAGCAGCGTTCGACTCGTCCCTATGAACACTGAAGCTTTCTTT
TRBJ1-6 | NA | TRBV6-2/TRBV6-3 | NA | CASIPGGHNSPLHF | TGTGCCAGCATCCCCGGGGGGCATAATTCACCCCTCCACTTT
TRBJ1-6 | TRBD1 | TRBV9 | NA | CASSPGTVNSPLHF | TGTGCCAGCAGCCCAGGGACAGTAAATTCACCCCTCCACTTT
TRBJ2-5 | TRBD2 | TRBV5-4 | NA | CASSFEASGPQETQYF | TGTGCCAGCAGCTTTGAGGCTAGCGGGCCCCAAGAGACCCAGTACTTC
TRBJ2-3 | TRBD2 | TRBV7-9 | NA | CASRTSGGTDTQYF | TGTGCCAGCAGAACTAGCGGGGGCACAGATACGCAGTATTTT
TRBJ1-2 | NA | TRBV3-1/TRBV3-2 | NA | CASSQGRAGGYTF | TGTGCCAGCAGCCAAGGACGGGCGGGCGGCTACACCTTC
TRBJ1-4 | NA | TRBV19 | NA | CASSAQIFHRETNEKLFF | TGTGCCAGTAGTGCTCAAATCTTCCACCGAGAGACTAATGAAAAACTGTTTTTT
TRBJ1-6 | TRBD1 | TRBV9 | few | CASSTRDRGNSPLHF | TGTGCCAGCAGCACCCGGGACAGGGGTAATTCACCCCTCCACTTT
TRBJ1-1 | TRBD1 | TRBV12-5 | once | CASGTGQGQAFF | TGTGCTAGTGGTACCGGACAGGGTCAAGCTTTCTTT
TRBJ2-3 | NA | TRBV6-1 | NA | CASSERVSTDTQYF | TGTGCCAGCAGTGAACGTGTTAGCACAGATACGCAGTATTTT
TRBJ1-2 | NA | TRBV11-2 | NA | CASSLDNLSLYGYTF | TGTGCCAGCAGCTTAGATAATCTGTCGTTGTATGGCTACACCTTC
TRBJ2-4 | NA | TRBV5-5 | NA | CASSPWTVAKNIQYF | TGTGCCAGCAGCCCGTGGACTGTAGCCAAAAACATTCAGTACTTC
TRBJ1-1 | NA | TRBV2 | NA | CASAQDRNTEAFF | TGTGCCAGCGCACAAGACAGGAACACTGAAGCTTTCTTT
TRBJ1-1 | NA | TRBV6-6 | NA | CASSYGTGSNTEAFF | TGTGCCAGCAGTTACGGAACAGGGTCGAACACTGAAGCTTTCTTT
TRBJ1-5 | TRBD1 | TRBV19 | few | CASSIFDRGLNQPQHF | TGTGCCAGTAGTATATTCGACAGGGGCCTCAATCAGCCCCAGCATTTT
TRBJ2-2 | NA | TRBV5-6 | NA | CASSFSTGELFF | TGTGCCAGCAGCTTTAGCACCGGGGAGCTGTTTTTT
TRBJ2-7 | TRBD2 | TRBV7-9 | NA | CASSPRLAGAYEQYF | TGTGCCAGCAGCCCCAGACTAGCGGGGGCCTACGAGCAGTACTTC
TRBJ2-1 | TRBD1 | TRBV19 | NA | CASSMGDRGLNEQFF | TGTGCCAGTAGTATGGGGGACAGGGGACTCAATGAGCAGTTCTTC
TRBJ1-2 | TRBD1 | TRBV7-9 | NA | CASSLPQGQGSYGYTF | TGTGCCAGCAGCTTACCCCAGGGACAGGGTTCCTATGGCTACACCTTC
TRBJ2-3 | TRBD2 | TRBV5-1 | NA | CASSSGGTSTDTQYF | TGCGCCAGCAGCTCGGGAGGAACTAGCACAGATACGCAGTATTTT
TRBJ1-5 | TRBD1 | TRBV7-2 | NA | CASSSERSDRAQPQHF | TGTGCCAGCAGCTCCGAAAGATCTGACAGGGCTCAGCCCCAGCATTTT